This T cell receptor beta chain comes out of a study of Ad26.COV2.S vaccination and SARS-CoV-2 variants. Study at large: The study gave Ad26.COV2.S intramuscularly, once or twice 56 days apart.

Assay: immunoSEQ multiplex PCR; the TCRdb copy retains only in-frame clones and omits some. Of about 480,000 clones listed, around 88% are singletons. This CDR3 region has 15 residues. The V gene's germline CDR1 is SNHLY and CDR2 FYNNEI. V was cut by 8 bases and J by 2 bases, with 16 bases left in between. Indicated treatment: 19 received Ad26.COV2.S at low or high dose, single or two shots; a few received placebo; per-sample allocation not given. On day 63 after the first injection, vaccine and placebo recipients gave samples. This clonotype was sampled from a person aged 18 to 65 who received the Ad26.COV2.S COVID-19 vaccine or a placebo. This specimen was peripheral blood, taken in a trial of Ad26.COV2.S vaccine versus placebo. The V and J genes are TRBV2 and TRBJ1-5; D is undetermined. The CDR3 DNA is TGTGCCAGCGGTGTAGGGCGGACGGGCAATCAGCCCCAGCATTTT. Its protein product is CASGVGRTGNQPQHF.